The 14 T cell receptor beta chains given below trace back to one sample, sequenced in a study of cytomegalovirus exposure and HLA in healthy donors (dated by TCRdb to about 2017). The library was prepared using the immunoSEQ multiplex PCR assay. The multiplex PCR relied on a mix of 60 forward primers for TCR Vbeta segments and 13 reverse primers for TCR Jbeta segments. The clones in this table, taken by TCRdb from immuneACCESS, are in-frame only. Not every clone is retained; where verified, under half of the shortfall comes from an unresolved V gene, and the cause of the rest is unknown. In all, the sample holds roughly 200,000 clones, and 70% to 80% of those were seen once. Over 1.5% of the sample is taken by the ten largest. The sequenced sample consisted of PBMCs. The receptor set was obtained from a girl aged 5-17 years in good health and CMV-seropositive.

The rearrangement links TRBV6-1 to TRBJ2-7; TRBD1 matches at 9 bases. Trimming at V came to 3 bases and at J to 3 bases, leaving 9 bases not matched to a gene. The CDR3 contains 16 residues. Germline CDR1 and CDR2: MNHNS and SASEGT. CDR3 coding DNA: TGTGCCAGCAGTGAGCTCACAGGGGGCCCTTACTACGAGCAGTACTTC. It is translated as CASSELTGGPYYEQYF.

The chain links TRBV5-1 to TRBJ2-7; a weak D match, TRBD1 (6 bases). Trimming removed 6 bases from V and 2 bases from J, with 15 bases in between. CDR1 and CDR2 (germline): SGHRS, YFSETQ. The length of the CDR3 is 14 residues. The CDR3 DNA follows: TGCGCCAGCACCCAAGGGACAAGTACCTACGAGCAGTACTTC. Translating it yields CASTQGTSTYEQYF.

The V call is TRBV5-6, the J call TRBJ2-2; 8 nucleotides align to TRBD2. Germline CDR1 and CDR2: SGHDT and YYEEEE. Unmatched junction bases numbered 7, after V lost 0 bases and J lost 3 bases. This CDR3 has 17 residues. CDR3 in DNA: TGTGCCAGCAGCTTGGTGCTAGCGGGTCGAGACACCGGGGAGCTGTTTTTT. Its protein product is CASSLVLAGRDTGELFF.

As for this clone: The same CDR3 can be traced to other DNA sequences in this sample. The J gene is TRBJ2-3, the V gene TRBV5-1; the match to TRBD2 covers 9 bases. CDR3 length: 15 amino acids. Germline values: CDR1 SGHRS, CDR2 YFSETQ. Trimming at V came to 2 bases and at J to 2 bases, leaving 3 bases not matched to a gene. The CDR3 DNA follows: TGCGCCAGCAGCTTAGCTAGCGGGAACACAGATACGCAGTATTTT. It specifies CASSLASGNTDTQYF.

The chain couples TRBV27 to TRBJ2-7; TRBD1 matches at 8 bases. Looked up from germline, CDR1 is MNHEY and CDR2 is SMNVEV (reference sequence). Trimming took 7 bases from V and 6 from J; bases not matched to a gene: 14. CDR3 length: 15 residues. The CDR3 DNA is TGTGCCAGCACCCGGACAGGGTCGTTTAAAGGCGAGCAGTACTTC. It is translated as CASTRTGSFKGEQYF.

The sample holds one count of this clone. Written as DNA, the CDR3 is TGTGCCAGCAGCGAGACAGGGAACACCTACGAGCAGTACTTC. Encoded protein: CASSETGNTYEQYF. This sequence joins TRBV2 and TRBJ2-7; 7 nucleotides match TRBD1. With 6 bases clipped from V and 2 bases from J, the junction kept 7 bases outside the gene matches. Germline values: CDR1 SNHLY, CDR2 FYNNEI. CDR3 length: 14 amino acids. The entire variable domain, with the rest obtained from reference TRBV2 and TRBJ2-7, is as follows: EPEVTQTPSHQVTQMGQEVILRCVPISNHLYFYWYRQILGQKVEFLVSFYNNEISEKSEIFDDQFSVERPDGSNFTLKIRSTKLEDSAMYFCASSETGNTYEQYFGPGTRLTVT.

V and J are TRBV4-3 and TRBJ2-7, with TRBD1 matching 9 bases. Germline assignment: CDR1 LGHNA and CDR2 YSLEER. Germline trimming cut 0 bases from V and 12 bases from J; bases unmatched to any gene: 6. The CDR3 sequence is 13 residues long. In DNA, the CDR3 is TGCGCCAGCAGCCAAGATCGGGGACAGGGTATGTACTTC. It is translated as CASSQDRGQGMYF.

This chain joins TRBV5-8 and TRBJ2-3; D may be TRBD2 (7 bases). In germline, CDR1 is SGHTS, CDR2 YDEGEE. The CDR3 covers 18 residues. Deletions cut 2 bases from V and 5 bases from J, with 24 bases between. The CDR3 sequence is CASSLYLVGGPIRDTQYF. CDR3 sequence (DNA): TGTGCCAGCAGCTTATACCTAGTGGGGGGGCCTATTCGAGATACGCAGTATTTT.

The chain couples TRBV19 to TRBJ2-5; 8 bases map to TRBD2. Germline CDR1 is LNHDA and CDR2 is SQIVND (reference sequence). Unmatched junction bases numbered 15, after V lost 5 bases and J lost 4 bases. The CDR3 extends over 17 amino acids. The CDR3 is CASSGLRGGRVGETQYF. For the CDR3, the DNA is TGTGCCAGTAGTGGTCTTCGGGGGGGCCGTGTGGGAGAGACCCAGTACTTC.

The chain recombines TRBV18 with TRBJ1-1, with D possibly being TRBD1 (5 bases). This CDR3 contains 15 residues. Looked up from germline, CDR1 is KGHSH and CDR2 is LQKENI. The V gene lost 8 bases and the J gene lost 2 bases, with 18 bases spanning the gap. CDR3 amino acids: CASLQRVGLNTEAFF. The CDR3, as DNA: TGTGCCAGCCTCCAACGTGTGGGACTTAACACTGAAGCTTTCTTT.

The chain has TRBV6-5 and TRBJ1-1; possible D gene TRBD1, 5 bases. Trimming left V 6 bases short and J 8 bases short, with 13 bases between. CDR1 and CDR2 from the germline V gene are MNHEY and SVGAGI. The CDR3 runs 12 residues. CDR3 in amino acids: CASSPWTIEAFF. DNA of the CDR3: TGTGCCAGCAGCCCCTGGACAATCGAAGCTTTCTTT.

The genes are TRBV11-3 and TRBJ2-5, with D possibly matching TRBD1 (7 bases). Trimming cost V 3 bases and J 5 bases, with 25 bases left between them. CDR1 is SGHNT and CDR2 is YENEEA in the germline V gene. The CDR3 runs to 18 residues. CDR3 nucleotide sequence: TGTGCCAGCAGCTTCGGAGGGAAAGGGGGCCACCCCCAGGAGACCCAGTACTTC. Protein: CASSFGGKGGHPQETQYF.

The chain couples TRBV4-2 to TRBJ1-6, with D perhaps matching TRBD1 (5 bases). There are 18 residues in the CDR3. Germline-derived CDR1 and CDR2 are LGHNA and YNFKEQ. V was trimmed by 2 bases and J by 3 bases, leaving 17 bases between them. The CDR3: CASSQTLGGESYNSPLHF. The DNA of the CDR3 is TGTGCCAGCAGCCAAACCTTGGGAGGGGAGAGCTATAATTCACCCCTCCACTTT.

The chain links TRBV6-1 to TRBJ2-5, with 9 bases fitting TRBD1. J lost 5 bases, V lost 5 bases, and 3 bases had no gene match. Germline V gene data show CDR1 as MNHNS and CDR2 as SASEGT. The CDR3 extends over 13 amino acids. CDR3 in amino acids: CASSPGTGETQYF. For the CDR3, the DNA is TGTGCCAGCAGTCCCGGGACAGGGGAGACCCAGTACTTC.